This record covers a single T cell receptor beta chain. CDR1 is SEHNR, CDR2 FQNEAQ, per germline (reference sequence). This CDR3 is 16 amino acids long. V lost 5 bases to trimming and J lost 0 bases, with 13 bases between them. Profiled with immunoSEQ multiplex PCR; TCRdb holds only in-frame clones, not every one. The table records almost 250,000 clones, 85% to 90% of them present only once. This sample was taken from a study of blood T cell repertoires in COVID-19. Whole-study context: In each case, the material was cDNA or gDNA derived from T cells, B-cell-depleted T cells, or PBMCs.

The chain employs TRBV7-9 and TRBJ1-4, with D possibly matching TRBD1 (6 bases). Sequencing was carried out using PBMCs or T cells enriched from blood (not recorded which). The TCR was taken from a woman between 45 and 65 years old who had recovered from COVID-19. In nucleotides, the CDR3 is TGTGCCAGCAGCCCACGCGGGGGCGCAACTAATGAAAAACTGTTTTTT. Translation: CASSPRGGATNEKLFF.